Shown below are 12 T cell receptor beta chains from a single sample sequenced in a study of response to subunit inactivated influenza vaccine. Each CDR3 protein is one row after TCRdb ran MiXCR on the RT-PCR reads. The data contain over 800,000 distinct CDR3 sequences, approximately 21% of them seen just once; the ten biggest clones take up about a tenth. The sample here was PBMCs from blood, taken 5 days after vaccination. The receptors shown here come from a man aged 50-59 years who received an inactivated influenza vaccine.

V usage is TRBV7-2 and J usage is TRBJ2-7; D unclear. The CDR3 has 12 residues. V was clipped by 5 bases and J by 3 bases, with 8 bases between them. Germline loops: CDR1 SGHTA, CDR2 FQGNSA. CDR3 protein: CASSANIYEQYF. As DNA, the CDR3 is TGTGCCAGCAGCGCCAATATCTACGAGCAGTACTTC.

This chain links TRBV7-8 with TRBJ2-3; D is uncertain. Germline V lookup: CDR1 SGHVS, CDR2 FQNEAQ. CDR3 length: 16 residues. V gave up 3 bases and J gave up 4 bases, with 17 bases separating them. The CDR3 coding sequence is TGTGCCAGCAGCTTTCCCCCACTCCTACTTCCAGATACGCAGTATTTT. Its protein is CASSFPPLLLPDTQYF.

V usage is TRBV12-3 or TRBV12-4 and J usage is TRBJ2-7; possibly TRBD1 for D (6 bases). CDR3 length: 15 amino acids. V dropped 0 bases and J dropped 4 bases, with 13 bases sitting between them. Written as DNA, the CDR3 is TGTGCCAGCAGTTTAGCGGGGGCCGGCTATTACGAGCAGTACTTC. It specifies CASSLAGAGYYEQYF.

Written as DNA, the CDR3 is TGTGCCAGCAGTTACTCGACTGAGTCTGTTATAGCCAAAAACATTCAGTACTTC. Translated, it gives CASSYSTESVIAKNIQYF. The rearrangement uses TRBV6-2 or TRBV6-3 and TRBJ2-4, with no clear D. Germline values: CDR1 MNHEY, CDR2 SVGEGT. The CDR3 has 18 amino acids. Trimming shortened V by 0 bases and J by 0 bases, and 15 bases separated the two germline ends.

This chain uses TRBV12-3 or TRBV12-4 with TRBJ2-1; D is ambiguous. Trimming stripped 1 base from V and 8 bases from J, with 6 bases between. The CDR3 loop spans 12 amino acids. CDR3 sequence reads: CASSLGSHEQFF. The CDR3, as DNA: TGTGCCAGCAGTTTAGGCAGTCATGAGCAGTTCTTC.

V is TRBV28 and J is TRBJ2-5, with TRBD2 matching 11 bases. This CDR3 is 16 amino acids long. Looked up from germline, CDR1 is MDHEN and CDR2 is SYDVKM. The junction had 7 bases not matched to a gene; V was cut back by 2 bases and J by 5 bases. The chain's CDR3 is CASSLNSGRVGETQYF. CDR3 bases: TGTGCCAGCAGTTTAAATAGCGGGAGGGTCGGGGAGACCCAGTACTTC.

Many counts were recorded for this clonotype. The gene calls are TRBV15 and TRBJ2-2; 9 bases agree with TRBD1. The germline CDR1 and CDR2 sequences are LNHNV and YYDKDF (reference sequence). The CDR3 consists of 16 residues. The ends lost 1 base at V and 2 bases at J; junction bases unmatched: 2. The CDR3 region is CATSRGGQGNTGELFF. Here the CDR3 DNA reads TGTGCCACCAGCAGAGGGGGACAGGGCAACACCGGGGAGCTGTTTTTT.

J is TRBJ2-1 and V is TRBV11-1; 15 positions match TRBD2. CDR3 length equals 14 residues. V lost 4 bases and J lost 12; bases outside the gene matches: 4. CDR1 is SGHAT, CDR2 FQDESV, per germline (reference sequence). As DNA, the CDR3 is TGTGCCAGCAGCTCTCGGACTAGCGGGAGGGGGCAGTTCTTC. Protein product: CASSSRTSGRGQFF.

The genes are TRBV30 and TRBJ1-1; D gene uncertain. V was cut by 0 bases and J by 0 bases, with 8 bases left in between. The CDR3 covers 14 residues. Germline V gives CDR1 GTSNPN, CDR2 SVGIG (reference sequence). The CDR3 is CAWSVTRLNTEAFF. CDR3 DNA: TGTGCCTGGAGTGTAACGCGGCTGAACACTGAAGCTTTCTTT.

The chain links TRBV7-9 to TRBJ2-1; TRBD1 matches 8 bases. Trimming at V came to 1 base and at J to 10 bases, leaving 6 bases not matched to a gene. This CDR3 region has 14 residues. CDR1 is SEHNR and CDR2 is FQNEAQ in the germline V gene (reference sequence). For the CDR3, the DNA is TGTGCCAGCAGCTTAGATGCAGGGGGCAAGGAGCAGTTCTTC. Encoded protein: CASSLDAGGKEQFF. Looking up the rest from reference TRBV7-9 and TRBJ2-1 gives the full variable domain: DTGVSQNPRHKITKRGQNVTFRCDPISEHNRLYWYRQTLGQGPEFLTYFQNEAQLEKSRLLSDRFSAERPKGSFSTLEIQRTEQGDSAMYLCASSLDAGGKEQFFGPGTRLTVL.

The chain joins TRBV7-9 to TRBJ1-1, with a tentative D call TRBD1 (6 bases). CDR3 length: 15 residues. V shed 5 bases and J shed 0 bases, with 13 bases lying between them. Germline assignment: CDR1 SEHNR and CDR2 FQNEAQ (reference sequence). CDR3 amino acids: CASSRQEIMNTEAFF. The CDR3 DNA reads as TGTGCCAGCAGCAGACAGGAGATCATGAACACTGAAGCTTTCTTT.

This clonotype has at least ten counts. The chain recombines TRBV20-1 with TRBJ2-1; D is unresolved. The V and J ends lost 2 bases and 5 bases respectively, with 4 bases between them. The germline gives CDR1 DFQATT, CDR2 SNEGSKA (reference sequence). CDR3 length equals 11 residues. DNA for the CDR3: TGCAGTGCTAGAAAGGACAATGAGCAGTTCTTC. Translation gives CSARKDNEQFF.